This TCR beta chain originates from a study of blood T cells in healthy people across ages. Germline V lookup: CDR1 SGHAT, CDR2 FQNNGV. The CDR3 spans 13 residues. Trimming removed 2 bases at V and 6 bases at J, with 8 bases between. This clonotype was seen more than once but under ten times. Antigen unknown. Primers used in a second PCR of roughly 7 to 11 cycles were a sample-barcoded 5' primer and a J-beta primer mix. MiXCR, run by TCRdb on the 5' RACE reads, gives a single entry per CDR3 protein. This sample has 850,000 or so distinct CDR3 sequences, with about 28% found just once. The study isolated at least 6 million PBMCs from each sample. Study-level results: Estimates of diversity drawn from one million T cells were considered underestimates. Naive T cell percentage by flow cytometry tracked strongly with beta diversity.

Sequencing used blood. V is TRBV11-2 and J is TRBJ2-1, with a tentative D call TRBD2 (5 bases). The receptor was derived from a woman at least 80 years old in good health. CDR3 nucleotide sequence: TGTGCCAGCAGCTTAAAAGGGAGCAATGAGCAGTTCTTC. Its protein product is CASSLKGSNEQFF.